Each of the 13 T cell receptor beta chains below was sequenced from the same sample in a study of blood T cell repertoires in COVID-19. Libraries were prepared by immunoSEQ multiplex PCR; TCRdb keeps only in-frame clonotypes and omits some of them. The sample gives fewer than 110,000 clones, 90% to 95% of which show up once; roughly 1.2% is in the top ten. Sequenced input: peripheral blood. These TCRs come from a woman aged 25 to 39 with acute or convalescent COVID-19.

The count of this clone is one. The CDR3 protein is CASQFRREIINQPQHF. Written as DNA, the CDR3 is TGCGCCAGCCAATTTCGACGGGAAATAATCAATCAGCCCCAGCATTTT. The V gene is TRBV10-1, the J gene TRBJ1-5; D is undetermined. This CDR3 region has 16 residues. Trimming took 8 bases from V and 3 from J, leaving 20 bases between them. The germline V gene encodes CDR1 WNHNN and CDR2 SYGVQD (reference sequence).

The J gene is TRBJ1-2, the V gene TRBV3-1 (or the pseudogene TRBV3-2); 7 bases align to TRBD1. The trim removed 0 bases at V and 3 bases at J, leaving 4 bases unmatched. The germline gives CDR1 LGHDT, CDR2 YNNKEL (reference sequence). The length of the CDR3 is 15 residues. CDR3 coding DNA: TGTGCCAGCAGCCAAGATTGTGACAGGGACTATGGCTACACCTTC. Amino acids: CASSQDCDRDYGYTF.

V and J are TRBV27 and TRBJ1-2; D is perhaps TRBD1 (5 bases). CDR3 size: 13 residues. V was trimmed by 3 bases and J by 8 bases, leaving 13 bases between them. CDR1 is MNHEY and CDR2 is SMNVEV in the germline V gene (reference sequence). The CDR3 nucleotides read TGTGCCAGCAGTTTCCTCCAGGGTGAGGGCTACACCTTC. Encoded protein: CASSFLQGEGYTF.

This clone was seen only once. V gene TRBV30 combines with J gene TRBJ1-4, with D tentatively TRBD1 (6 bases). The CDR3 has 14 amino acids. Trimming removed 0 bases at V and 7 bases at J, with 12 bases between. Germline loops: CDR1 GTSNPN, CDR2 SVGIG (reference sequence). The CDR3 DNA reads TGTGCCTGGAGTGTACGGGGGGCTTTTGAAAAACTGTTTTTT. This encodes CAWSVRGAFEKLFF.

This clone showed up just a few times. The chain links TRBV2 to TRBJ1-5; the D gene is possibly TRBD1 (6 bases). Germline V CDR1 and CDR2: SNHLY, FYNNEI. Trimming removed 4 bases from V and 7 bases from J, with 20 bases in between. The CDR3 spans 16 residues. The CDR3 DNA sequence: TGTGCCAGCAGTGGGAAGGGGGGGGACCTCGGACAGCCCCAGCATTTT. Translation gives CASSGKGGDLGQPQHF.

The V call is TRBV6-4, the J call TRBJ2-3, with D perhaps TRBD1 (6 bases). CDR1 and CDR2 (germline): MRHNA, SNTAGT. Trimming cost V 2 bases and J 1 base, with 19 bases left between them. The length of the CDR3 is 18 residues. CDR3 in amino acids: CASSDARPRQERTDTQYF. CDR3 coding DNA: TGTGCCAGCAGTGACGCCCGCCCCCGACAGGAACGCACAGATACGCAGTATTTT.

This chain links TRBV7-3 with TRBJ2-1, with 9 bases matching TRBD1. J gave up 6 bases and V 5 bases, and 8 bases lay outside the gene matches. The CDR3 covers 15 residues. Germline CDR1 reads SGHTA; CDR2 reads FQGTGA. Here the CDR3 reads CASSQPGQGFNEQFF. In DNA form, the CDR3 reads TGTGCCAGCAGCCAACCGGGACAGGGTTTCAATGAGCAGTTCTTC. The variable domain in full, completed from reference TRBV7-3 and TRBJ2-1, reads GAGVSQTPSNKVTEKGKYVELRCDPISGHTALYWYRQSLGQGPEFLIYFQGTGAADDSGLPNDRFFAVRPEGSVSTLKIQRTERGDSAVYLCASSQPGQGFNEQFFGPGTRLTVL.

This chain uses TRBV29-1 with TRBJ1-1; no clear D gene. Per the germline V gene, CDR1 is SQVTM and CDR2 is ANQGSEA. Trimming took off 6 bases at V and 5 bases at J, with 13 bases between the two ends. The CDR3 runs to 12 residues. CDR3 protein: CSVLDPGTEAFF. DNA of the CDR3: TGCAGCGTCCTCGACCCGGGGACTGAAGCTTTCTTT.

The chain links TRBV28 to TRBJ1-5, with 9 bases that match TRBD1. V was pared by 5 bases and J by 3 bases, with 8 bases of the junction left unmatched. The CDR3 has 16 amino acids. Germline V gene lookup returns CDR1 MDHEN and CDR2 SYDVKM. This CDR3 is CASSGGQGVINQPQHF. CDR3 sequence (DNA): TGTGCCAGCAGTGGGGGACAGGGTGTAATCAATCAGCCCCAGCATTTT.

The chain employs TRBV2 and TRBJ1-5, with TRBD1 identical over 10 bases. Per the germline V gene, CDR1 is SNHLY and CDR2 is FYNNEI. The V segment lost 6 bases and the J segment 5 bases; nucleotides outside the gene matches: 4. The CDR3 spans 14 residues. The CDR3 here is CASRETGGDQPQHF. CDR3 bases: TGTGCCAGCAGAGAGACAGGGGGCGATCAGCCCCAGCATTTT.

The gene calls are TRBV27 and TRBJ1-1; no clear D. There are 14 residues in the CDR3. V dropped 6 bases and J dropped 4 bases, with 15 bases sitting between them. Germline V gives CDR1 MNHEY, CDR2 SMNVEV (reference sequence). Here the CDR3 reads CASRRSGSITEAFF. CDR3 coding DNA: TGTGCCAGCAGACGATCGGGGAGCATCACTGAAGCTTTCTTT.

The genes are TRBV5-1 and TRBJ1-2; 7 positions agree with TRBD1. The CDR3 runs to 15 residues. Germline V gives CDR1 SGHRS, CDR2 YFSETQ. The junction had 12 bases not matched to a gene; V was cut back by 4 bases and J by 6 bases. The CDR3 nucleotides are TGCGCCAGCAGCGTTACAACAGGGGTAGGGAATGGCTACACCTTC. Translating it yields CASSVTTGVGNGYTF.

The chain uses TRBV6-2 or TRBV6-3 and TRBJ1-2; TRBD1 agrees at 9 bases. Germline trimming cut 4 bases from V and 8 bases from J; bases unmatched to any gene: 8. Germline CDR1 reads MNHEY; CDR2 reads SVGEGT. The CDR3 runs to 14 residues. CDR3 DNA: TGTGCCAGCAGTTTTTCACAGGGGGCTCGGGGCTACACCTTC. It translates to CASSFSQGARGYTF.